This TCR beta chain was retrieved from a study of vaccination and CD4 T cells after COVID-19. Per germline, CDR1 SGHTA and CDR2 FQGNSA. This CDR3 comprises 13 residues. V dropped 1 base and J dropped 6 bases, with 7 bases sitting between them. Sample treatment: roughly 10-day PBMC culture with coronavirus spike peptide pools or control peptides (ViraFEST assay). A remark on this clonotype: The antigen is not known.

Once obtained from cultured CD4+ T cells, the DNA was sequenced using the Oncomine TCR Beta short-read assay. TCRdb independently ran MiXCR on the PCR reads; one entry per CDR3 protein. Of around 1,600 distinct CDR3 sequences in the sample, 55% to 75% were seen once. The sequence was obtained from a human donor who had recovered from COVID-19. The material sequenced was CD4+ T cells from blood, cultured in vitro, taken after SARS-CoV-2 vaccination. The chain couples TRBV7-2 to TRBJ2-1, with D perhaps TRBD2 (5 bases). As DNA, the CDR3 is TGTGCCAGCAGCTTAGTGGCGGGCAATGAGCAGTTCTTC. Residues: CASSLVAGNEQFF.